Reported below is one T cell receptor (beta chain). The antigen remains undetermined. The J segment lost 5 bases and the V segment lost 3 bases, leaving 12 bases of the junction unmatched. The CDR3 totals 18 residues. The germline gives CDR1 SGHRS, CDR2 YFSETQ. The record originates from a study of cytomegalovirus exposure and HLA in healthy donors. Study-wide results and caveats: Confirmation in vitro established that a few CMV-associated chains were specific for CMV antigens.

The data were produced by immunoSEQ multiplex PCR, yet TCRdb's version contains in-frame clones alone and is incomplete. Of tens of thousands of clones listed, around 94% are singletons. V gene TRBV5-1 combines with J gene TRBJ2-1; 12 bases map to TRBD2. Sequencing input: PBMCs. The source is a man younger than 35 in good health and CMV-seropositive. CDR3 residues: CASSSSETSGRWNNEQFF. The CDR3 nucleotides are TGCGCCAGCAGCTCCTCCGAGACTAGCGGGAGATGGAACAATGAGCAGTTCTTC.